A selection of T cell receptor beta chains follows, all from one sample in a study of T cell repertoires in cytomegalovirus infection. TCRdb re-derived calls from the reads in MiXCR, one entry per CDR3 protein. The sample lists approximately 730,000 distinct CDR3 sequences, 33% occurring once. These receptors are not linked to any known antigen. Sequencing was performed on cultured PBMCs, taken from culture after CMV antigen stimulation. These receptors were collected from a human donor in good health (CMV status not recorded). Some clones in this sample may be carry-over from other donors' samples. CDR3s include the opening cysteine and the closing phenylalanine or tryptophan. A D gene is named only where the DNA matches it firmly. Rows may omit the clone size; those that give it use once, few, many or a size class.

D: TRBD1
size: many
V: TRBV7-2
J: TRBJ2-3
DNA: TGTGCCAGCAGCCCTAGATCGGGACAGAGAAGCACAGATACGCAGTATTTT
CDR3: CASSPRSGQRSTDTQYF

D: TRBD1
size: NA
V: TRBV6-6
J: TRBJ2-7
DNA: TGTGCCAGCAGAACCACCGGACAGGGGGCAAAAGAGCAGTACTTC
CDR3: CASRTTGQGAKEQYF

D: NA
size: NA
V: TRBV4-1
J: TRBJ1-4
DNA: TGCGCCAGCAGCCAGTCTCCGGCTCGGTTTGCAACTAATGAAAAACTGTTTTTT
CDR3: CASSQSPARFATNEKLFF

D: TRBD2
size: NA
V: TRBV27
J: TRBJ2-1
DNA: TGTGCCAGCAGTTCCGGGAGGCCAAACCCCCTCTCCTACAATGAGCAGTTCTTC
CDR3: CASSSGRPNPLSYNEQFF

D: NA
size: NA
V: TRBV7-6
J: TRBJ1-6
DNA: TGTGCCAGCAGCTTAGGGTCGGGGAATTCACCCCTCCACTTT
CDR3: CASSLGSGNSPLHF

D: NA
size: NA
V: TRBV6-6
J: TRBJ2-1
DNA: TGTGCCAGCAAGCCTCAAAGCGGATACAATGAGCAGTTCTTC
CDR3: CASKPQSGYNEQFF

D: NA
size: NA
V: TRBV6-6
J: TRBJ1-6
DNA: TGTGCCAGCGGTGATAAAAGACTCCACTTT
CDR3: CASGDKRLHF

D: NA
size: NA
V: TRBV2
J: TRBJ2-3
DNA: TGTGCCAGCAGTGAAAACGGAGATACGCAGTATTTT
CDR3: CASSENGDTQYF

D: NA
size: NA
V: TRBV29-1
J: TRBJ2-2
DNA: TGCAGCGTTGAATATCGTACCGGGGAGCTGTTTTTT
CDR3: CSVEYRTGELFF

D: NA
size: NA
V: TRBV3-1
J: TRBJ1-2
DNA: TGTGCCAGCAGCCAAGAAGTAGAGGGGCTGGATGGCTACACCTTC
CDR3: CASSQEVEGLDGYTF

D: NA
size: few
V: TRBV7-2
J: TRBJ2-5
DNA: TGTGCCAGCAGCTCGACTCTCTCGGGGACGACCCAGTACTTC
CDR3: CASSSTLSGTTQYF

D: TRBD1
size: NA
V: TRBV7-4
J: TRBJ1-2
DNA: TGTGCCAGCAGCGGACAGGGGGGACCTAACTATGGCTACACCTTC
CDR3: CASSGQGGPNYGYTF

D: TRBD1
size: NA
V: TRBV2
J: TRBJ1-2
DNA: TGTGCCAGTCCGACAGGGGGACCCGGCGGTGGCTACACCTTC
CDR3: CASPTGGPGGGYTF

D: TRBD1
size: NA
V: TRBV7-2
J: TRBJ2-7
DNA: TGTGCCAGCAGCCTAAAGACAGGGGCCTACGAGCAGTACTTC
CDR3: CASSLKTGAYEQYF

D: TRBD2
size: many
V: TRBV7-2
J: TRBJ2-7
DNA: TGTGCCAGCAGTATGACTAGCGGGCCTTCCTACGAGCAGTACTTC
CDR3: CASSMTSGPSYEQYF

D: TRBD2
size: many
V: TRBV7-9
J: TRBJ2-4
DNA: TGTGCCAGCAGCTCGCGACTAGCGGGAGGGGAAAACATTCAGTACTTC
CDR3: CASSSRLAGGENIQYF

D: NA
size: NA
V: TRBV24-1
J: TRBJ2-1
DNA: TGTGCCACCAGTTACAGGGCCGGGAATGAGCAGTTCTTC
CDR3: CATSYRAGNEQFF

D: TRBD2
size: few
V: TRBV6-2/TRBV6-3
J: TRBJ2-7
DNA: TGTGCCAGCAGCCCAGCGGGAGGCACCTCCTACGAGCAGTACTTC
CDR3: CASSPAGGTSYEQYF

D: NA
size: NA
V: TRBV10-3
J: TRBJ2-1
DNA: TGTGCCACCAACACCGAGTTATTCGGTACCAATGAGCAGTTCTTC
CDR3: CATNTELFGTNEQFF

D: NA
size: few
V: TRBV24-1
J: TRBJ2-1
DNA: TGTGCCACCAGTGATTTCACGTCTTCGTGGAATGAGCAGTTCTTC
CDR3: CATSDFTSSWNEQFF

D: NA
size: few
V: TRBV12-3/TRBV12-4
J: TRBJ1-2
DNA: TGTGCCAGCAGTTACCTAGCTAACTATGGCTACACCTTC
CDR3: CASSYLANYGYTF

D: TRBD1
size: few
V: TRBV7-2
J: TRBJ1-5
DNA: TGTGCCAGCAGTCCCCGGGTGGCGACAGGGGGGAATCAGCCCCAGCATTTT
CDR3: CASSPRVATGGNQPQHF

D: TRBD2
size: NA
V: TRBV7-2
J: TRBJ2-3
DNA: TGTGCCAGCAGCTTAACACTAGCGCGACGCACAGATACGCAGTATTTT
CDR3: CASSLTLARRTDTQYF

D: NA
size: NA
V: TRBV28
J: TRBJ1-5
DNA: TGTGCCAGCAGGAGAACGGACGGAGGGGTCTATCAGCCCCAGCATTTT
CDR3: CASRRTDGGVYQPQHF

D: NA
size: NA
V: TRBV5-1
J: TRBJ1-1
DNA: TGCGCCAGCAGCGAGGAAGGGCTACACCCAGAAGCTTTCTTT
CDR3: CASSEEGLHPEAFF

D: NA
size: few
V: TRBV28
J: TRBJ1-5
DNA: TGTGCCACCTTGAGCGGGTATCAGCCCCAGCATTTT
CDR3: CATLSGYQPQHF

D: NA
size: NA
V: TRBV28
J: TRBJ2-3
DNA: TGTGCCAGCAGCCCGCCAGAGATGCAGCCTTCGACAGCGACAGATACGCAGTATTTT
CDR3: CASSPPEMQPSTATDTQYF

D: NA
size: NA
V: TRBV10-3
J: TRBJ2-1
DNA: TGTGCCATCAGTGTAGGCCCAGAGAGGAATGAGCAGTTCTTC
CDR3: CAISVGPERNEQFF

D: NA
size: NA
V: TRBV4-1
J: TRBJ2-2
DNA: TGCGCCAGCAGCCAAGAAGGTTGGACCCGAGCGAACACCGGGGAGCTGTTTTTT
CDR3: CASSQEGWTRANTGELFF

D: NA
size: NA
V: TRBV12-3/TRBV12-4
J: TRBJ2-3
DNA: TGTGCCAGCAGTTTCGCGGGAATCCCAGATACGCAGTATTTT
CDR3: CASSFAGIPDTQYF

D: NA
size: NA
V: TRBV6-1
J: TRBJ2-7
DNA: TGTGCCAGCAGTGAAGCCCGGGGTGCCGAGCAGTACTTC
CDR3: CASSEARGAEQYF

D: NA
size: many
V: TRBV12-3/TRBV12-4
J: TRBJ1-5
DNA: TGTGCCAGTGACTTGGGGCCCCTGGGCCGTCAGCCCCAGCATTTT
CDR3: CASDLGPLGRQPQHF